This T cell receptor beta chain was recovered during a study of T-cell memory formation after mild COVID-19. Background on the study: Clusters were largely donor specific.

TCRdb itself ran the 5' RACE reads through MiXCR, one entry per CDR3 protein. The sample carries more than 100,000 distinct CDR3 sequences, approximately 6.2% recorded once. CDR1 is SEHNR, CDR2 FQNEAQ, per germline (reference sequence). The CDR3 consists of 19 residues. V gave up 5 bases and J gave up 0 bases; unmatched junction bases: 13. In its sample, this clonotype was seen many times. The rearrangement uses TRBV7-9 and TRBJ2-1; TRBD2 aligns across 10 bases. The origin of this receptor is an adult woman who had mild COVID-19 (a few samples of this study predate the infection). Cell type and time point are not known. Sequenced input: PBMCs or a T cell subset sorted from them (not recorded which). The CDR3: CASSGSWTSGRSSYNEQFF. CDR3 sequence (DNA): TGTGCCAGCAGCGGATCATGGACTAGCGGAAGGAGCTCCTACAATGAGCAGTTCTTC.